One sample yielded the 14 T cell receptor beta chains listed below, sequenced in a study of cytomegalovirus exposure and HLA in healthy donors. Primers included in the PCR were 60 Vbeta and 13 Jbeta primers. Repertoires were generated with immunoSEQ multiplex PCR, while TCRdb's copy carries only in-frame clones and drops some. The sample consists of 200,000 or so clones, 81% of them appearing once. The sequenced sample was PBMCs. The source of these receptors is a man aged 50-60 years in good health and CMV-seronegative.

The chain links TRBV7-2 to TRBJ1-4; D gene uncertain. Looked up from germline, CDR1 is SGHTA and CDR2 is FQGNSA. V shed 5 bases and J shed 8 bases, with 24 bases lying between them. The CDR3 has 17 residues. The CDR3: CASSPHRPAAIIEKLFF. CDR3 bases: TGTGCCAGCAGCCCTCACCGCCCCGCGGCGATTATCGAAAAACTGTTTTTT.

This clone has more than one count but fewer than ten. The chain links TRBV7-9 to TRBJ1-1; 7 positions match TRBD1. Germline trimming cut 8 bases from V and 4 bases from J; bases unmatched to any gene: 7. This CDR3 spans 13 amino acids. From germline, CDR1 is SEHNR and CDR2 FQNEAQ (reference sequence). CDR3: CASGRQGPTEAFF. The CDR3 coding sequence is TGTGCCAGCGGTCGACAGGGCCCCACTGAAGCTTTCTTT.

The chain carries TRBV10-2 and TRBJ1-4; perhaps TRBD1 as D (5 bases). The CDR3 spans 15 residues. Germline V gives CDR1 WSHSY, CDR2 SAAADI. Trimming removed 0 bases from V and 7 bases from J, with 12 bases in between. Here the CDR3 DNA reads TGCGCCAGCAGTGAGTCAGTCATACAGGTTGAAAAACTGTTTTTT. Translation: CASSESVIQVEKLFF.

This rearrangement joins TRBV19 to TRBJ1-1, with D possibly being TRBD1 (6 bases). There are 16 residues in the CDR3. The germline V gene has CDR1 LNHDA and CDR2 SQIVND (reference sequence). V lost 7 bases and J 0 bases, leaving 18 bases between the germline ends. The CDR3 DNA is TGTGCCAGTAAAAGCCACAGGGAGATAATGAACACTGAAGCTTTCTTT. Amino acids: CASKSHREIMNTEAFF. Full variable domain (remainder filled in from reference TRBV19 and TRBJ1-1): DGGITQSPKYLFRKEGQNVTLSCEQNLNHDAMYWYRQDPGQGLRLIYYSQIVNDFQKGDIAEGYSVSREKKESFPLTVTSAQKNPTAFYLCASKSHREIMNTEAFFGQGTRLTVV.

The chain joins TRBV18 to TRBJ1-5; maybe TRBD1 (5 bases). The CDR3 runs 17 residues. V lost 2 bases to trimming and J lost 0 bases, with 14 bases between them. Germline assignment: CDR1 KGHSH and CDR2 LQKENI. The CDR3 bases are TGTGCCAGCTCACCATTCGGGGGAGGGATTAGCAATCAGCCCCAGCATTTT. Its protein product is CASSPFGGGISNQPQHF.

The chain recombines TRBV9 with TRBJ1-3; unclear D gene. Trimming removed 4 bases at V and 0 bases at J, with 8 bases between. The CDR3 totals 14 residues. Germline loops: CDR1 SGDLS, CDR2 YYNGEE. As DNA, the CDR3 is TGTGCCAGCAGCCCCTTGTTCTCTGGAAACACCATATATTTT. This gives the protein CASSPLFSGNTIYF.

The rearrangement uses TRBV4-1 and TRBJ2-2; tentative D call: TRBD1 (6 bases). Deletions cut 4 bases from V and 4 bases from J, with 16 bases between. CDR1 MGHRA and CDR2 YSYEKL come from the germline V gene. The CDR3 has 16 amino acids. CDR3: CASSLGTFRFTGELFF. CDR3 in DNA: TGCGCCAGCAGCCTTGGGACATTCCGATTCACCGGGGAGCTGTTTTTT.

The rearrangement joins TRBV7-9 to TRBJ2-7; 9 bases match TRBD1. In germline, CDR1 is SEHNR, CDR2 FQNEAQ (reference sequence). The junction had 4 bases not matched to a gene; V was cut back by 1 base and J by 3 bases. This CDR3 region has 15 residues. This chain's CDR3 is CASSLVLDRGYEQYF. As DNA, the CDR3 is TGTGCCAGCAGCTTAGTGTTGGACAGGGGCTACGAGCAGTACTTC.

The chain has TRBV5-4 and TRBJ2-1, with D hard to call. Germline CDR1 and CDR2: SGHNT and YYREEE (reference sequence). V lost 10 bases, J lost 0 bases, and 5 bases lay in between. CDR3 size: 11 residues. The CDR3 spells CALSSYNEQFF. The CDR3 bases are TGTGCCCTTAGCTCCTACAATGAGCAGTTCTTC.

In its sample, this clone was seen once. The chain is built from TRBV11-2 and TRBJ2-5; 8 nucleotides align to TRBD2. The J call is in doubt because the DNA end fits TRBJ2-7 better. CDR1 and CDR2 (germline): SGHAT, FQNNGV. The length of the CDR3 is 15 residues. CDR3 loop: CASSSPLGGAYEQYF. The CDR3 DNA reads TGTGCCAGCAGCTCCCCTCTCGGGGGGGCTTACGAGCAGTACTTC.

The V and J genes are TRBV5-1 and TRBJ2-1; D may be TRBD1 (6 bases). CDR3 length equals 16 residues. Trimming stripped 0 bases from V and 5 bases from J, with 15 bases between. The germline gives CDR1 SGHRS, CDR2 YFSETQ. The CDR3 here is CASSLARDTPHNEQFF. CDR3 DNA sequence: TGCGCCAGCAGCTTGGCAAGGGACACCCCACACAATGAGCAGTTCTTC.

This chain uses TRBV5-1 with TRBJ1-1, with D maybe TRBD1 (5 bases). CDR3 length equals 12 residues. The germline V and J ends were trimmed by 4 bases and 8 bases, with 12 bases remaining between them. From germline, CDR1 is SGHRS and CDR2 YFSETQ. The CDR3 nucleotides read TGCGCCAGCAGCGAGTCAGGGTTAGAAGCTTTCTTT. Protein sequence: CASSESGLEAFF.

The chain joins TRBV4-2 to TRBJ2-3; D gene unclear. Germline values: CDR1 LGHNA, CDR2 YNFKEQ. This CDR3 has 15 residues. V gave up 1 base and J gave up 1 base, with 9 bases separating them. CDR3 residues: CASSQVKLRTDTQYF. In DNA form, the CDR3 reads TGTGCCAGCAGCCAAGTAAAACTCCGCACAGATACGCAGTATTTT.

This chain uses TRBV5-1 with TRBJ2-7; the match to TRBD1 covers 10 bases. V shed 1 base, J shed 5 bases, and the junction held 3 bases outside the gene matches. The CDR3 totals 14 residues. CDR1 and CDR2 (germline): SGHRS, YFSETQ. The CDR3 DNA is TGCGCCAGCAGCTTGTCGGGACAGGGGAACGAGCAGTACTTC. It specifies CASSLSGQGNEQYF.